The 15 T cell receptor beta chains presented below share a single source sample, sequenced in a study of siplizumab effects on memory and regulatory T cells. The assay was immunoSEQ multiplex PCR, and TCRdb's table has in-frame clones only and misses some. The profile covers approximately 91,000 clones, with approximately 95% appearing a single time and under 20% taken by the ten largest. Sequencing was carried out using CD8+ T cells sorted from blood. The receptors come from a human donor in good health.

This chain joins TRBV27 and TRBJ1-1, with D tentatively TRBD1 (6 bases). Trimming shortened V by 2 bases and J by 8 bases, and 9 bases separated the two germline ends. The CDR3 covers 12 residues. The germline V gene encodes CDR1 MNHEY and CDR2 SMNVEV (reference sequence). The CDR3 nucleotides are TGTGCCAGCAGTTTAGGGGGCAGGGAAGCTTTCTTT. It translates to CASSLGGREAFF.

The CDR3, as DNA: TGTGCCAGCAGTGAACGGGGAGGCTACAATGAGCAGTTCTTC. Encoded protein: CASSERGGYNEQFF. The chain recombines TRBV2 with TRBJ2-1; D may be TRBD2 (6 bases). Trimming left V 2 bases short and J 3 bases short, with 8 bases between. Germline values: CDR1 SNHLY, CDR2 FYNNEI. The CDR3 has 14 amino acids.

The chain carries TRBV2 and TRBJ2-5; 11 bases line up with TRBD2. The germline V gene encodes CDR1 SNHLY and CDR2 FYNNEI. This CDR3 spans 16 amino acids. The V segment lost 6 bases and the J segment 5 bases; nucleotides outside the gene matches: 11. The DNA for the CDR3 is TGTGCCAGCAGGCTCCTAGCGGGAGGAGTTCGGGAGACCCAGTACTTC. Translating it yields CASRLLAGGVRETQYF.

The V call is TRBV7-9, the J call TRBJ2-3, with D unclear. V lost 2 bases to trimming and J lost 9 bases, with 12 bases between them. The germline V gene encodes CDR1 SEHNR and CDR2 FQNEAQ (reference sequence). The CDR3 spans 13 residues. The CDR3 region is CASSLNSRRTQYF. For the CDR3, the DNA is TGTGCCAGCAGCTTAAACTCAAGACGGACGCAGTATTTT.

The chain is built from TRBV19 and TRBJ1-5, with 9 bases aligning to TRBD1. Per germline, CDR1 LNHDA and CDR2 SQIVND (reference sequence). V trimming: 6 bases; J trimming: 6 bases; junction bases outside the gene matches: 9. This CDR3 is built from 15 residues. CDR3 DNA sequence: TGTGCCAGTAGCGAAACAGGGGGCGGTGGTCAGCCCCAGCATTTT. It yields the protein CASSETGGGGQPQHF. Full variable domain (outside the CDR3, taken from reference TRBV19 and TRBJ1-5): DGGITQSPKYLFRKEGQNVTLSCEQNLNHDAMYWYRQDPGQGLRLIYYSQIVNDFQKGDIAEGYSVSREKKESFPLTVTSAQKNPTAFYLCASSETGGGGQPQHFGDGTRLSIL.

The genes are TRBV5-1 and TRBJ2-7; tentative D call: TRBD1 (5 bases). This CDR3 has 15 residues. Germline CDR1 SGHRS, CDR2 YFSETQ. V was pared by 0 bases and J by 1 base, with 11 bases between. CDR3 protein: CASSLVQGTSYEQYF. Written as DNA, the CDR3 is TGCGCCAGCAGCTTGGTTCAGGGCACTTCCTACGAGCAGTACTTC.

The CDR3 nucleotides read TGCGCCAGCAGATTGACTAGCGGGATCAACTACGAGCAGTACTTC. Amino acids: CASRLTSGINYEQYF. This sequence joins TRBV5-1 and TRBJ2-7, with 11 bases aligning to TRBD2. The trim removed 5 bases at V and 3 bases at J, leaving 7 bases unmatched. CDR1 SGHRS and CDR2 YFSETQ come from the germline V gene. The CDR3 spans 15 residues.

The V and J genes are TRBV19 and TRBJ2-2; 8 bases match TRBD1. The V and J ends lost 3 bases and 6 bases, in that order; junction bases with no gene match: 3. CDR3 length: 14 amino acids. Germline CDR1 reads LNHDA; CDR2 reads SQIVND (reference sequence). CDR3 region: CASSIRGPAGELFF. The CDR3 coding sequence is TGTGCCAGTAGTATCAGGGGGCCCGCCGGGGAGCTGTTTTTT. The full variable domain, its missing parts supplied by reference TRBV19 and TRBJ2-2, is DGGITQSPKYLFRKEGQNVTLSCEQNLNHDAMYWYRQDPGQGLRLIYYSQIVNDFQKGDIAEGYSVSREKKESFPLTVTSAQKNPTAFYLCASSIRGPAGELFFGEGSRLTVL.

The rearrangement links TRBV10-1 to TRBJ1-2; tentative D call: TRBD1 (5 bases). Germline lookup yields CDR1 WNHNN and CDR2 SYGVQD (reference sequence). The germline V and J ends were trimmed by 0 bases and 8 bases, with 19 bases remaining between them. The CDR3 is 16 residues long. CDR3 loop: CASSESTPGQGGGYTF. As DNA, the CDR3 is TGCGCCAGCAGTGAGTCAACGCCAGGGCAGGGTGGCGGCTACACCTTC.

The V and J genes are TRBV29-1 and TRBJ2-3, with D tentatively TRBD2 (7 bases). V shed 6 bases and J shed 7 bases, with 14 bases lying between them. Per germline, CDR1 SQVTM and CDR2 ANQGSEA. The CDR3 consists of 12 residues. The CDR3 region is CSVGGRENTQYF. The CDR3 DNA is TGCAGCGTGGGGGGGCGGGAAAATACGCAGTATTTT.

The gene calls are TRBV10-3 and TRBJ1-1; 12 nucleotides match TRBD1. V shed 1 base, J shed 5 bases, and the junction held 8 bases outside the gene matches. This CDR3 is built from 17 residues. The germline V gene has CDR1 ENHRY and CDR2 SYGVKD. The CDR3 protein is CAISEYGTGGLMTEAFF. The DNA for the CDR3 is TGTGCCATCAGTGAGTACGGGACAGGGGGCCTAATGACTGAAGCTTTCTTT.

This chain joins TRBV4-1 and TRBJ1-6; 10 bases line up with TRBD1. CDR3 length: 17 amino acids. Germline assignment: CDR1 MGHRA and CDR2 YSYEKL. V lost 1 base to trimming and J lost 8 bases; unmatched junction nucleotides: 8. The CDR3, as DNA: TGCGCCAGCAGCCAAGTGTTGTCCGGGACAGGGGATTCACCCCTCCACTTT. This gives the protein CASSQVLSGTGDSPLHF.

This clone is a singleton in its sample. The chain is built from TRBV7-6 and TRBJ2-7; D is unresolved. The V gene's germline CDR1 is SGHVS and CDR2 FNYEAQ. The V gene lost 5 bases and the J gene lost 2 bases, with 10 bases spanning the gap. This CDR3 comprises 13 residues. DNA of the CDR3: TGTGCCAGCAGCCCCATCGCCGCCTACGAGCAGTACTTC. The encoded protein is CASSPIAAYEQYF. The full variable domain, in which reference TRBV7-6 and TRBJ2-7 provide the parts outside the CDR3, is GAGVSQSPRYKVTKRGQDVALRCDPISGHVSLYWYRQALGQGPEFLTYFNYEAQQDKSGLPNDRFSAERPEGSISTLTIQRTEQRDSAMYRCASSPIAAYEQYFGPGTRLTVT.

This clone was seen a single time. V usage is TRBV7-3 and J usage is TRBJ2-7; D unclear. Trimming removed 0 bases from V and 1 base from J, with 4 bases in between. Germline CDR1 and CDR2: SGHTA and FQGTGA. CDR3 length: 13 residues. In DNA form, the CDR3 reads TGTGCCAGCAGCTTAACCCATTCCTACGAGCAGTACTTC. Protein: CASSLTHSYEQYF.

The DNA for the CDR3 is TGTGCCAGCAGCGCGAGCGGGGAGCTGTTTTTT. Translated, it gives CASSASGELFF. V is TRBV9 and J is TRBJ2-2, with unresolved D. Looked up from germline, CDR1 is SGDLS and CDR2 is YYNGEE. The CDR3 extends over 11 amino acids. V was trimmed by 3 bases and J by 7 bases, leaving 4 bases between them.